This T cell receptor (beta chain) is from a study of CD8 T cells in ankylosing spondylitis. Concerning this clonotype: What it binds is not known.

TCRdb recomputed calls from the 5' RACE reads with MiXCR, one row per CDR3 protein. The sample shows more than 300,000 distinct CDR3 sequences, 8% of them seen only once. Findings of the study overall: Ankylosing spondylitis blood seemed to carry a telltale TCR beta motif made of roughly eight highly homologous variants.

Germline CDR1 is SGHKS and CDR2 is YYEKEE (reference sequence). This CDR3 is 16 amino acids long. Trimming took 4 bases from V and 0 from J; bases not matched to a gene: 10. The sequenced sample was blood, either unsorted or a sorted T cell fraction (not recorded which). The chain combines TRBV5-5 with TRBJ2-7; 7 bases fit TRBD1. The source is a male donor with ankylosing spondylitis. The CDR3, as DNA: TGTGCCAGCAGCCCCCGACAGGGACAGAGCTCCTACGAGCAGTACTTC. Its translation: CASSPRQGQSSYEQYF.